This T cell receptor beta chain was profiled in a study of cytomegalovirus exposure and HLA in healthy donors. Overall study findings and caveats: An analysis that came later showed most CMV-associated TCR beta chains appearing HLA-restricted.

In regard to this clone: The antigen remains undetermined.

The PCR contained 60 Vbeta and 13 Jbeta primers. Authors' analysis steps: As a later analysis found, there were around 86 million unique TCR beta chains, of which some 9.9 million were shared. The table came from immunoSEQ multiplex PCR; TCRdb's copy has only in-frame clones and leaves some out. V and J calls and clone size are given by that table; D and trimming were obtained from the DNA. The data hold about 200,000 clones, with 86% observed a single time. The sequenced sample was PBMCs. This TCR derives from a woman aged 25 to 39 in good health and CMV-seronegative.

CDR3 in amino acids: CASSPQLVSGNTIYF. CDR3 coding DNA: TGTGCCAGCAGCCCGCAACTGGTCTCTGGAAACACCATATATTTT. V is TRBV4-2 and J is TRBJ1-3, with unresolved D. V was clipped by 4 bases and J by 0 bases, with 10 bases between them. The CDR3 runs to 15 residues. Germline assignment: CDR1 LGHNA and CDR2 YNFKEQ.